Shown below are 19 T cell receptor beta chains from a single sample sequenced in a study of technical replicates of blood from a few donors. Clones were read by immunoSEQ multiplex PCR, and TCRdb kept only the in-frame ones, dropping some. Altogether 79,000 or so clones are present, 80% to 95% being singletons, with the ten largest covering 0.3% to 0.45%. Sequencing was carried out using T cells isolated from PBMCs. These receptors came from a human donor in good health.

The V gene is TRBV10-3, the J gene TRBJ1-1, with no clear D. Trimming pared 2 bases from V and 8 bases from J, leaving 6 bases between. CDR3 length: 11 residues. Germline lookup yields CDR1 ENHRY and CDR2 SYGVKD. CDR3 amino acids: CAISEGDEAFF. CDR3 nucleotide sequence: TGTGCCATCAGTGAGGGAGACGAAGCTTTCTTT.

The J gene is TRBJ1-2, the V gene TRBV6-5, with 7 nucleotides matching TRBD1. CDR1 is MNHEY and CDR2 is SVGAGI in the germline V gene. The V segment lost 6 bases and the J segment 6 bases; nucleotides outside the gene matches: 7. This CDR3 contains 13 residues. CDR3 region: CASSQDRRDGYTF. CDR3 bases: TGTGCCAGCAGCCAGGACAGGCGTGATGGCTACACCTTC.

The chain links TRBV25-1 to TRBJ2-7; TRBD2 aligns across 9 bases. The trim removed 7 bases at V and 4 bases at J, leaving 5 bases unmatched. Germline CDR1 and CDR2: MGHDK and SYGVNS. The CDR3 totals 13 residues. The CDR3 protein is CASKGSGSYEQYF. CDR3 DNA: TGTGCCAGCAAAGGTAGCGGGAGTTACGAGCAGTACTTC.

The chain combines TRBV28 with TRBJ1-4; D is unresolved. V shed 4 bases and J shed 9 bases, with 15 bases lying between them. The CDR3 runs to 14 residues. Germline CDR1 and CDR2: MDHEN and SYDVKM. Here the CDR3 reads CASSWVGRDQKLFF. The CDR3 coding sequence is TGTGCCAGCAGTTGGGTGGGGAGGGATCAAAAACTGTTTTTT. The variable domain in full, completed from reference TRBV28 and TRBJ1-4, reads DVKVTQSSRYLVKRTGEKVFLECVQDMDHENMFWYRQDPGLGLRLIYFSYDVKMKEKGDIPEGYSVSREKKERFSLILESASTNQTSMYLCASSWVGRDQKLFFGSGTQLSVL.

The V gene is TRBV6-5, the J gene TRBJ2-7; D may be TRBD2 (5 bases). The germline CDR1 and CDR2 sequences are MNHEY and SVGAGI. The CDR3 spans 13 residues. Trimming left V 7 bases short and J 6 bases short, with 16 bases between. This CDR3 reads CASTRESGFEQYF. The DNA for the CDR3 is TGTGCCAGCACAAGGGAGTCGGGGTTCGAGCAGTACTTC.

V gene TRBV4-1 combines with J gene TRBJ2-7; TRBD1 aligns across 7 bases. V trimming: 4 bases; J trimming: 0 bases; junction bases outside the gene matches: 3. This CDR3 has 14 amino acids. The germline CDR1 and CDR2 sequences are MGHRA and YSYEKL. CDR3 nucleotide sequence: TGCGCCAGCAGCCTGGGACAGAACTCCTACGAGCAGTACTTC. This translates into CASSLGQNSYEQYF.

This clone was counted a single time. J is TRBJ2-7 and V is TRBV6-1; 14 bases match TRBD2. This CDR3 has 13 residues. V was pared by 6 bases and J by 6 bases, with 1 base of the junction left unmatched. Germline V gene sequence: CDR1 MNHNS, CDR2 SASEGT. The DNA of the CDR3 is TGTGCCAGCAGGGGGACTAGCGGGAGCGAGCAGTACTTC. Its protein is CASRGTSGSEQYF.

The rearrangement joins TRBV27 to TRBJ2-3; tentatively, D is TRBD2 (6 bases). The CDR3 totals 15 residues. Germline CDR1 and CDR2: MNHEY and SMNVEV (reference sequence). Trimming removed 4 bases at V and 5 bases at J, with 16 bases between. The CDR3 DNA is TGTGCCAGCAGTTCGCCGACTAGAGGCCTAGATACGCAGTATTTT. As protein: CASSSPTRGLDTQYF.

The CDR3: CASSLVTGSNTEAFF. In DNA, the CDR3 is TGTGCCAGCAGCTTAGTTACGGGATCGAACACTGAAGCTTTCTTT. V usage is TRBV7-2 and J usage is TRBJ1-1; D not resolved. Germline V CDR1 and CDR2: SGHTA, FQGNSA. Between the trimmed V and J ends, which lost 1 base and 1 base, there was a span of 10 bases. This CDR3 region has 15 residues.

In DNA form, the CDR3 reads TGTGCCAGCAGTTTATCGTTGACATCTTATCAGCCCCAGCATTTT. Its translation: CASSLSLTSYQPQHF. This rearrangement joins TRBV27 to TRBJ1-5, with D unresolved. Trimming took 0 bases from V and 5 from J, leaving 11 bases between them. This CDR3 has 15 amino acids. Germline CDR1 MNHEY, CDR2 SMNVEV (reference sequence).

CDR3 nucleotide sequence: TGTGCCAGCGTAAGATCGACTCCAACTAATGAAAAACTGTTTTTT. As protein: CASVRSTPTNEKLFF. This sequence joins TRBV18 and TRBJ1-4; no firm D call. The germline V gene has CDR1 KGHSH and CDR2 LQKENI. This CDR3 contains 15 residues. V was shortened by 8 bases and J by 0 bases, with 13 bases between the two germline ends.

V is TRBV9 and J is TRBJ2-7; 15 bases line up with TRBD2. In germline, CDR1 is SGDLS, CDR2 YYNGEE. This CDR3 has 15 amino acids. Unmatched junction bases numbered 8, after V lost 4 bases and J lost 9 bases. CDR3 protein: CASSPWTSGRAGQYF. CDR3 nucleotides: TGTGCCAGCAGCCCATGGACTAGCGGGAGGGCGGGGCAGTACTTC.

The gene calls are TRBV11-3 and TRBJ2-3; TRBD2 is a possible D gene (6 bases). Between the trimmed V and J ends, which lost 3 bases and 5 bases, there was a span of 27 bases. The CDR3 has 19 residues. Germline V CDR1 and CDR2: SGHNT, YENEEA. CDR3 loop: CASSFEFNGSEGFIDTQYF. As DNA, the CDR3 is TGTGCCAGCAGCTTCGAGTTTAACGGGAGTGAAGGTTTTATAGATACGCAGTATTTT.

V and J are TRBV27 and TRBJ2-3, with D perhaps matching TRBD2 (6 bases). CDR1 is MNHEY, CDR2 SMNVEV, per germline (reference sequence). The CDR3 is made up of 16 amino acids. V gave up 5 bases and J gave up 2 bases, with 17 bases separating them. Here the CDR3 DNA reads TGTGCCAGCAGTCCCGCCGGGGGACGGCACACAGATACGCAGTATTTT. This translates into CASSPAGGRHTDTQYF.

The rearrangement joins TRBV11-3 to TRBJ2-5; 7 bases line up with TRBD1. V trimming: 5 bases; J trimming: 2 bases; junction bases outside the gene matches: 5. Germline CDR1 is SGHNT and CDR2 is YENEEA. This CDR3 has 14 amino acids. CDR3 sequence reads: CASSVGQLQETQYF. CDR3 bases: TGTGCCAGCAGCGTGGGACAGCTTCAAGAGACCCAGTACTTC.

The CDR3: CASSLMQYEQYF. CDR3 coding DNA: TGTGCCAGCAGCTTAATGCAGTACGAGCAGTACTTC. This chain links TRBV7-9 with TRBJ2-7; D gene unclear. Trimming shortened V by 2 bases and J by 4 bases, and 6 bases separated the two germline ends. There are 12 residues in the CDR3. CDR1 and CDR2 from the germline V gene are SEHNR and FQNEAQ (reference sequence).

CDR3 sequence: CAIRGLAGAYEQYF. For the CDR3, the DNA is TGTGCCATCAGGGGACTAGCGGGGGCCTACGAGCAGTACTTC. This rearrangement joins TRBV10-3 to TRBJ2-7; 14 nucleotides match TRBD2. Germline V gene sequence: CDR1 ENHRY, CDR2 SYGVKD. V lost 6 bases and J lost 2; bases outside the gene matches: 0. The CDR3 is made up of 14 amino acids.

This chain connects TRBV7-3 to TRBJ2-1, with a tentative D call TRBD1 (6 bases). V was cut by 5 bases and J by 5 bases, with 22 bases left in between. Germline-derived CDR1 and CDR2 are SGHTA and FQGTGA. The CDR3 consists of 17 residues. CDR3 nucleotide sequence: TGTGCCAGCAGCCCGGCAATGGGCAGGGGAATAGACAATGAGCAGTTCTTC. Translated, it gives CASSPAMGRGIDNEQFF. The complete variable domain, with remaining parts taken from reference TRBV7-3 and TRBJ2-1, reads GAGVSQTPSNKVTEKGKYVELRCDPISGHTALYWYRQSLGQGPEFLIYFQGTGAADDSGLPNDRFFAVRPEGSVSTLKIQRTERGDSAVYLCASSPAMGRGIDNEQFFGPGTRLTVL.

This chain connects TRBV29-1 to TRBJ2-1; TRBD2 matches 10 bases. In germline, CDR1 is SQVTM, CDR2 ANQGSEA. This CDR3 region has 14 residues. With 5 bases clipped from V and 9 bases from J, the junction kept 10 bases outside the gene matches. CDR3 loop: CSVSLAGAYSEQFF. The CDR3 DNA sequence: TGCAGCGTTTCCCTAGCGGGAGCTTATAGTGAGCAGTTCTTC.